Listed below are T cell receptor beta chains from one sample, sequenced in a study of cytomegalovirus exposure and HLA in healthy donors. Only in-frame clones appear in the TCRdb table, and some are missing; sequencing was by immunoSEQ multiplex PCR. The sample's table shows some 30,000 clones. The source material was PBMCs. The receptors were gathered from a female donor in good health and CMV-seronegative. The CDR3 runs from the conserved cysteine through the conserved F or W. The D gene is left open where the match is weak.

V	D	J	length	CDR3	DNA
TRBV6-6	.	TRBJ1-5	14	CASSVGGSNQPQHF	TGTGCCAGCAGCGTGGGGGGGAGCAATCAGCCCCAGCATTTT
TRBV6-6	TRBD1	TRBJ2-2	16	CASSSMGRGWTGELFF	TGTGCCAGCAGCTCCATGGGCAGGGGGTGGACCGGGGAGCTGTTTTTT
TRBV5-1	.	TRBJ1-2	15	CASSTDRTDLYGYTF	TGCGCCAGCAGCACCGACAGAACCGATCTCTATGGCTACACCTTC
TRBV9	.	TRBJ2-2	16	CASSLNTLGDTGELFF	TGTGCCAGCAGCCTCAATACACTGGGAGACACCGGGGAGCTGTTTTTT
TRBV10-1	TRBD1	TRBJ2-7	13	CADNRQGSYEQYF	TGCGCCGACAACCGACAGGGGAGCTACGAGCAGTACTTC
TRBV15	TRBD2	TRBJ2-1	16	CATTPRRGGRENEQFF	TGTGCCACCACCCCCCGCCGGGGGGGCCGGGAGAATGAGCAGTTCTTC
TRBV4-2	TRBD1	TRBJ1-5	14	CASSQEQGVQPQHF	TGTGCCAGCAGCCAAGAACAGGGGGTGCAGCCCCAGCATTTT
TRBV13	.	TRBJ2-7	15	CASSTGTPSSYEQYF	TGTGCCAGCAGCACCGGGACACCAAGCTCCTACGAGCAGTACTTC
TRBV5-1	.	TRBJ1-2	14	CASSSPTGYYGYTF	TGCGCCAGCAGCAGCCCTACAGGGTACTATGGCTACACCTTC
TRBV7-3	TRBD2	TRBJ2-7	13	CASSLRGGNEQYF	TGTGCCAGCAGCTTAAGGGGAGGGAACGAGCAGTACTTC
TRBV5-4	.	TRBJ2-3	14	CASSSQEGTDTQYF	TGTGCCAGCAGCTCGCAGGAGGGCACAGATACGCAGTATTTT
TRBV7-2	.	TRBJ1-2	14	CASSSMAGNYGYTF	TGTGCCAGCAGCTCCATGGCGGGTAACTATGGCTACACCTTC
TRBV7-9	.	TRBJ1-5	16	CASSSTLQGFPQPQHF	TGTGCCAGCAGCTCGACCTTACAGGGTTTCCCTCAGCCCCAGCATTTT
TRBV5-1	.	TRBJ2-5	13	CASSSGVGETQYF	TGCGCCAGCAGCTCGGGAGTTGGGGAGACCCAGTACTTC
TRBV18	.	TRBJ1-2	14	CASSPGRDSYGYTF	TGTGCCAGCTCACCGGGGAGGGATTCCTATGGCTACACCTTC
TRBV25-1	TRBD2	TRBJ2-7	13	CASSPGLAYEQYF	TGTGCCAGCAGCCCGGGACTAGCGTACGAGCAGTACTTC
TRBV6-5	.	TRBJ1-3	15	CASSHRRSSGNTIYF	TGTGCCAGCAGCCACAGGAGAAGCTCTGGAAACACCATATATTTT
TRBV7-3	.	TRBJ2-7	15	CASSLGGGLPYEQYF	TGTGCCAGCAGCTTAGGAGGCGGACTTCCCTACGAGCAGTACTTC
TRBV4-1	.	TRBJ1-2	16	CASSQDRILANYGYTF	TGCGCCAGCAGCCAAGATCGGATCCTAGCTAACTATGGCTACACCTTC
TRBV4-1	.	TRBJ1-2	15	CASSQAAGEMDGYTF	TGCGCCAGCAGCCAAGCCGCCGGGGAAATGGATGGCTACACCTTC
TRBV5-1	.	TRBJ2-3	17	CASSSDSSPSSTDTQYF	TGCGCCAGCAGCTCGGACAGCTCCCCTTCTAGCACAGATACGCAGTATTTT
TRBV7-6	TRBD2	TRBJ2-1	16	CASSLDFAGGYNEQFF	TGTGCCAGCAGCTTAGATTTTGCGGGGGGCTACAATGAGCAGTTCTTC